This T cell receptor (beta chain) emerged from a study of response to subunit inactivated influenza vaccine (dated by TCRdb to 2017 to 2018). With regard to the full study: Deep quantitative T cell receptor repertoire profiling was used in the study to track responses to a trivalent subunit inactivated influenza vaccine.

The CDR3 numbers 17 residues from cysteine through phenylalanine. Here the CDR3 DNA is all that survives: 51 bases in frame from base 1. Compared with germline, V lacks 4 bases and J lacks 7 bases; bases without a gene match: 15. Sequences SGHAT (CDR1) and FQDESV (CDR2) are obtained from the germline V gene (reference sequence). This clonotype came up a few times. It has no known antigen specificity. The sample holds no much larger clone one base away, and base qualities are not on file. Study-level results and caveats: It was suggested by the authors that each seasonal influenza vaccination may recruit only a limited number of new T cells.

The library was obtained by RT-PCR. Instrument used: Illumina HiSeq 2500. Starting from the raw public reads, TCRdb applied fastp trimming at Q25, assembled clones with MiXCR and retained in-frame beta chains. Rows with a matching CDR3 protein are joined into one entry that keeps the most common DNA and genes. The sample table lists about 500,000 distinct CDR3 sequences, approximately 16% of them with a count of one. About 3% of the sample comes from the top ten. This chain joins TRBV11-1 to TRBJ2-1, and TRBD2 aligns with 8 junction nucleotides. The sample in question was CD4+ T cells sorted from PBMCs, obtained around 25 months after vaccination. This TCR came from a man aged 50-75 years who received an inactivated influenza vaccine. Donor details come from another sample of the same person, matched by shared clones. CDR3 region: CASSSNRGGGRKNEQFF. The DNA sequence is as follows: TGTGCCAGCAGCTCTAATCGGGGCGGCGGGAGGAAAAATGAGCAGTTCTTC.